Listed below are T cell receptor beta chains from one sample, sequenced in a study of T cell responses to AZD1222 COVID-19 vaccine. The data were produced by immunoSEQ multiplex PCR, yet TCRdb's version contains in-frame clones alone and is incomplete. The table lists about 150,000 clones, 90% of them singletons. The sequencing used peripheral blood, collected 28 days after the second AZD1222 dose. Receptors originate from an adult who received the AZD1222 COVID-19 vaccine. Both conserved end residues are part of each CDR3.

TRBJ2-2 | 16 | TRBV18 | CASSPRGTGVTGELFF
TRBJ2-1 | 15 | TRBV6-1 | CASSEVAGAYNEQFF
TRBJ2-7 | 16 | TRBV24-1 | CATSDGGQGFDDEQYF
TRBJ2-7 | 14 | TRBV11-2 | CASSLGTGVYEQYF
TRBJ2-2 | 14 | TRBV19 | CASRFPINTGELFF
TRBJ1-3 | 12 | TRBV3-1/TRBV3-2 | CASRNLGNTIYF
TRBJ1-1 | 15 | TRBV19 | CASSPGQGRGTEAFF
TRBJ2-2 | 14 | TRBV27 | CASRNDRVAGELFF
TRBJ1-6 | 16 | TRBV11-2 | CASSPGQGSYNSPLHF
TRBJ2-3 | 14 | TRBV7-9 | CASSPTRQADTQYF
TRBJ2-1 | 15 | TRBV7-7 | CASSPRLAVNNEQFF
TRBJ2-4 | 13 | TRBV29-1 | CSGGDGSKNIQYF
TRBJ1-2 | 15 | TRBV9 | CASSADPLGSWGYTF
TRBJ2-4 | 19 | TRBV5-6 | CASSLLAGGPMVAKNIQYF
TRBJ1-1 | 13 | TRBV19 | CASSIQENTEAFF
TRBJ1-1 | 16 | TRBV19 | CASGSLGGAGGTEAFF
TRBJ2-1 | 14 | TRBV13 | CASRGLLETNEQFF
TRBJ1-1 | 14 | TRBV7-9 | CASSLEDFVARAFF
TRBJ2-1 | 18 | TRBV7-6 | CASSSRQGLTSSYNEQFF
TRBJ1-3 | 15 | TRBV4-1 | CASSTPTVAGNTIYF
TRBJ1-2 | 13 | TRBV5-1 | CASSLQGEIDYTF
TRBJ2-5 | 14 | TRBV29-1 | CSVTPRQDAGIQYF
TRBJ1-5 | 14 | TRBV2 | CASSPGTGNQPQHF
TRBJ1-3 | 15 | TRBV12-5 | CASAVGQNSGNTIYF
TRBJ1-1 | 16 | TRBV6-1 | CASSELQGPMNTEAFF
TRBJ1-4 | 17 | TRBV7-9 | CASSSGTGESGGEKLFF
TRBJ2-1 | 15 | TRBV19 | CASSIRRGSYNEQFF
TRBJ2-1 | 16 | TRBV27 | CASSSSGTVNSNEQFF
TRBJ1-1 | 15 | TRBV18 | CASSPRGGMNTEAFF
TRBJ2-1 | 11 | TRBV6-5 | CASTLPHEQFF
TRBJ2-1 | 12 | TRBV30 | CAWSAAFGEQFF
TRBJ1-1 | 17 | TRBV9 | CASSVDPQGGVNTEAFF
TRBJ2-2 | 16 | TRBV3-1/TRBV3-2 | CASSPQGGRRTGELFF
TRBJ2-7 | 17 | TRBV19 | CASSNPSGLETAYEQYF
TRBJ2-1 | 13 | TRBV7-8 | CASSLSGGDEQFF
TRBJ2-5 | 14 | TRBV2 | CASSEGQGRETQYF
TRBJ1-3 | 13 | TRBV30 | CAWSIGSGNTIYF
TRBJ1-2 | 14 | TRBV2 | CASSEFRDSYGYTF
TRBJ2-1 | 15 | TRBV4-2 | CASSQGPQRDNEQFF
TRBJ1-2 | 17 | TRBV7-2 | CASSPNRSGGRNYGYTF
TRBJ2-2 | 16 | TRBV11-2 | CASSTTGHQNTGELFF
TRBJ1-5 | 16 | TRBV15 | CATSRVDTYSNQPQHF
TRBJ1-6 | 17 | TRBV15 | CATSTTYRSSYNSPLHF
TRBJ1-2 | 14 | TRBV11-2 | CASSLDQGGRGYTF
TRBJ2-2 | 17 | TRBV5-1 | CASSTGLAGGGTGELFF
TRBJ1-4 | 18 | TRBV2 | CASKRWTGGQGSNEKLFF
TRBJ2-3 | 18 | TRBV3-1/TRBV3-2 | CASSQDTAAEFSTDTQYF
TRBJ2-2 | 16 | TRBV11-2 | CASSRRLAEGSGELFF
TRBJ2-1 | 16 | TRBV5-1 | CASSLAAGAPGNEQFF
TRBJ1-2 | 14 | TRBV7-9 | CASTPRQPDVGYTF
TRBJ2-7 | 13 | TRBV2 | CASRLPSWHEQYF
TRBJ1-4 | 14 | TRBV2 | CASSEDQGVKKLFF
TRBJ1-2 | 15 | TRBV24-1 | CATSDSDRGDYGYTF
TRBJ1-1 | 18 | TRBV21-1 | CASSLRTGGKFLATEAFF
TRBJ2-1 | 16 | TRBV30 | CAWGGTSGSSYNEQFF